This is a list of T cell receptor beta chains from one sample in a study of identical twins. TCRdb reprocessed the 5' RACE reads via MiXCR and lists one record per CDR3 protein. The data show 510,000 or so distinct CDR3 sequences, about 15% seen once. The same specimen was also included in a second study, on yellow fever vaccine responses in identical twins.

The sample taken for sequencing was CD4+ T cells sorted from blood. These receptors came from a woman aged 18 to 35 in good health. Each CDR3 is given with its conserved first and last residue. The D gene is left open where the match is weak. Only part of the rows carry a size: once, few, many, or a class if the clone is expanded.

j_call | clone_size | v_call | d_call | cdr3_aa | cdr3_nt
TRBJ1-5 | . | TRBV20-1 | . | CSAPVRAVNNQPQHF | TGCAGTGCTCCCGTTAGGGCAGTGAACAATCAGCCCCAGCATTTT
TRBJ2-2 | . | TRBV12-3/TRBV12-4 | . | CASAPQGHGELFF | TGTGCCAGCGCCCCCCAGGGTCACGGGGAGCTGTTTTTT
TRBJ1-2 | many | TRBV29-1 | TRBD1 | CSVDGTGANYGYTF | TGCAGCGTCGACGGGACAGGGGCTAACTATGGCTACACCTTC
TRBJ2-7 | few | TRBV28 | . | CASSQQPATYEQYF | TGTGCCAGCAGTCAGCAACCCGCAACCTACGAGCAGTACTTC
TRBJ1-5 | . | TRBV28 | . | CASSAGQVNQPQHF | TGTGCCAGCAGCGCCGGACAAGTCAATCAGCCCCAGCATTTT
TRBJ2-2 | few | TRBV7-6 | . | CASSLAILATTGELFF | TGTGCCAGCAGCTTAGCCATACTAGCTACCACCGGGGAGCTGTTTTTT
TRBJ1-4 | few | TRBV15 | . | CATSRDPVTNEKLFF | TGTGCCACCAGCAGAGATCCGGTGACTAATGAAAAACTGTTTTTT
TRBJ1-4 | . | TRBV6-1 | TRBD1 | CASRDPFRGEKLFF | TGTGCCAGCAGGGACCCCTTCAGGGGGGAAAAACTGTTTTTT
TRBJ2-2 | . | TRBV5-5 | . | CASSWGVNTGELFF | TGTGCCAGCAGCTGGGGGGTAAACACCGGGGAGCTGTTTTTT
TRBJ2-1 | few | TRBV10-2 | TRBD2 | CASRGVGGAAYNEQFF | TGCGCCAGCAGGGGGGTGGGAGGGGCCGCCTACAATGAGCAGTTCTTC
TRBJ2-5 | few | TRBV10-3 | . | CAISDTPQETQYF | TGTGCCATCAGTGATACCCCCCAAGAGACCCAGTACTTC
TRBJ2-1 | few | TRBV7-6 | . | CASSLALAPYNEQFF | TGTGCCAGCAGCTTAGCGCTAGCCCCTTACAATGAGCAGTTCTTC
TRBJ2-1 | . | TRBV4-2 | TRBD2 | CASSQGTGLAGVNEQFF | TGTGCCAGCAGCCAAGGTACGGGACTAGCGGGAGTCAATGAGCAGTTCTTC
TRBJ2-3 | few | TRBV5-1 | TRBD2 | CASIWASGGTDTQYF | TGCGCCAGCATTTGGGCTAGCGGCGGCACAGATACGCAGTATTTT
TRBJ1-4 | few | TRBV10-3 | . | CAISDYPTNEKLFF | TGTGCCATCAGTGATTACCCAACTAATGAAAAACTGTTTTTT
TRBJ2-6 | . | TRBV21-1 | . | CAKQEDPELRSGANVLTF | TGTGCCAAACAAGAAGACCCTGAGCTTCGTTCTGGGGCCAACGTCCTGACTTTC
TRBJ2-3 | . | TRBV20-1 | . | CRGGSTDTQYF | TGCAGGGGGGGAAGCACAGATACGCAGTATTTT
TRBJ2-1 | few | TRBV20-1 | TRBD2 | CSADQRGEYNEQFF | TGCAGTGCCGACCAGCGGGGGGAGTACAATGAGCAGTTCTTC
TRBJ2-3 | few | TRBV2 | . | CASRLDGDTDTQYF | TGTGCCAGCAGACTGGACGGGGACACAGATACGCAGTATTTT
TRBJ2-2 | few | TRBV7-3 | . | CASSLTGADTGELFF | TGTGCCAGCAGCTTAACTGGGGCCGACACCGGGGAGCTGTTTTTT
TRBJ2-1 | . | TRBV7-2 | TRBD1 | CASSRRGTGSYNEQFF | TGTGCCAGCAGCCGGAGGGGGACAGGGTCCTACAATGAGCAGTTCTTC
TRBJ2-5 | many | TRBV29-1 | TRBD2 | CSVGTSSGRSWETQYF | TGCAGCGTTGGTACTAGTAGCGGGAGGTCTTGGGAGACCCAGTACTTC
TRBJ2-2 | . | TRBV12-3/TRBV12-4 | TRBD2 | CASRIRLAGGKGELFF | TGTGCCAGCAGGATTCGACTAGCGGGAGGGAAAGGGGAGCTGTTTTTT
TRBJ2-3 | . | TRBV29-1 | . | CSAGGNTDTQYF | TGCAGCGCCGGGGGTAACACAGATACGCAGTATTTT
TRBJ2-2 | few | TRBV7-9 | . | CASSPDGNTGELFF | TGTGCCAGCAGCCCGGACGGGAACACCGGGGAGCTGTTTTTT
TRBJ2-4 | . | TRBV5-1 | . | CASSRPGTQKNIQYF | TGCGCCAGCAGCCGACCCGGGACACAGAAAAACATTCAGTACTTC
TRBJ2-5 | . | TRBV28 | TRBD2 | CASRLTSGGDQETQYF | TGTGCCAGCAGGCTGACTAGCGGGGGGGATCAAGAGACCCAGTACTTC
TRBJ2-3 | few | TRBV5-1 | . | CASSPSRQGGPDTQYF | TGCGCCAGCAGCCCCTCTCGACAGGGAGGGCCAGATACGCAGTATTTT
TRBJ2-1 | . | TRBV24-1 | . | CATSDLHVNEQFF | TGTGCCACCAGTGATTTGCACGTCAATGAGCAGTTCTTC
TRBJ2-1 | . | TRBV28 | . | CASSGGGAQYNEQFF | TGTGCCAGCAGTGGTGGTGGGGCGCAATACAATGAGCAGTTCTTC
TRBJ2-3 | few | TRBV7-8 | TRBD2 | CASSLMASGRDTQYF | TGTGCCAGCAGCTTAATGGCTAGCGGGAGGGATACGCAGTATTTT
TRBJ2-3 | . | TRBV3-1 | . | CASSHRAGTDTQYF | TGTGCCAGCAGCCATAGGGCTGGCACAGATACGCAGTATTTT
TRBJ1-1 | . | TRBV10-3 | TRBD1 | CAISPGGSFTEAFF | TGTGCCATCAGCCCAGGGGGGTCGTTCACTGAAGCTTTCTTT
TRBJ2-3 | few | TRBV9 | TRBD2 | CASSPRGAGGTTDTQYF | TGTGCCAGCAGCCCGCGGGGAGCGGGAGGGACCACAGATACGCAGTATTTT